These 16 T cell receptor beta chains originate from one sample sequenced in a study of shared clonotypes between healthy human individuals. TCRdb's table, derived via immunoSEQ multiplex PCR, lists solely in-frame clones and lacks some. The table records about 2.2 million clones, roughly 91% of them present only once. Naive CD8 cells lacked CD45RO and underwent positive selection for CCR7, leaving out terminally differentiated effector memory CD45RA+ cells. Source material: naive CD8+ T cells from PBMCs. All receptors derive from a man between 18 and 35 years old in good health. Some clones in this sample may be carry-over from other donors' samples.

The chain is built from TRBV7-8 and TRBJ2-7; 10 bases align to TRBD2. In germline, CDR1 is SGHVS, CDR2 FQNEAQ. The CDR3 runs to 14 residues. The V gene end was trimmed by 6 bases and the J gene end by 6 bases; junction bases not matched to a gene: 8. DNA for the CDR3: TGTGCCAGCAGTCAAACTAGCGGGATGTTCGAGCAGTACTTC. Translation gives CASSQTSGMFEQYF. The full variable domain, its missing parts supplied by reference TRBV7-8 and TRBJ2-7, is GAGVSQSPRYKVAKRGQDVALRCDPISGHVSLFWYQQALGQGPEFLTYFQNEAQLDKSGLPSDRFFAERPEGSVSTLKIQRTQQEDSAVYLCASSQTSGMFEQYFGPGTRLTVT.

The chain couples TRBV9 to TRBJ1-2; D unclear. The germline V and J ends were trimmed by 1 base and 3 bases, with 13 bases remaining between them. Germline loops: CDR1 SGDLS, CDR2 YYNGEE. The CDR3 consists of 15 residues. CDR3 in amino acids: CASSVTDFGDYGYTF. The CDR3 nucleotides are TGTGCCAGCAGCGTAACTGACTTCGGGGACTATGGCTACACCTTC.

The rearrangement joins TRBV14 to TRBJ2-2; D is unclear. The CDR3 totals 16 residues. V was clipped by 0 bases and J by 6 bases, with 14 bases between them. The germline gives CDR1 SGHDN, CDR2 FVKESK. The CDR3 DNA reads as TGTGCCAGCAGCCAAGATCGGGCCCCTTTACCCGGGGAGCTGTTTTTT. Amino acids: CASSQDRAPLPGELFF.

V usage is TRBV19 and J usage is TRBJ1-1; weak D call: TRBD1 (5 bases). The CDR3 runs 14 residues. The germline V gene encodes CDR1 LNHDA and CDR2 SQIVND (reference sequence). Deletions cut 3 bases from V and 2 bases from J, with 10 bases between. The CDR3 spells CASSMQGFNTEAFF. The CDR3 DNA is TGTGCCAGTAGTATGCAGGGCTTTAACACTGAAGCTTTCTTT. The variable domain in full, completed from reference TRBV19 and TRBJ1-1, reads DGGITQSPKYLFRKEGQNVTLSCEQNLNHDAMYWYRQDPGQGLRLIYYSQIVNDFQKGDIAEGYSVSREKKESFPLTVTSAQKNPTAFYLCASSMQGFNTEAFFGQGTRLTVV.

In DNA, the CDR3 is TGTGCCAGCAGCGCCCTAATTTCCTATGAGCAGTTCTTC. Protein sequence: CASSALISYEQFF. J is TRBJ2-1 and V is TRBV9; D not certain. Trimming removed 3 bases at V and 8 bases at J, with 12 bases between. The CDR3 is 13 amino acids. CDR1 and CDR2 from the germline V gene are SGDLS and YYNGEE.

The chain recombines TRBV27 with TRBJ2-1; the D gene is possibly TRBD2 (6 bases). The V gene's germline CDR1 is MNHEY and CDR2 SMNVEV (reference sequence). V gave up 5 bases and J gave up 2 bases, with 19 bases separating them. The CDR3 is 17 amino acids. Here the CDR3 DNA reads TGTGCCAGCAGTCCCTCGTTGGGGACTGAGCCCTACAATGAGCAGTTCTTC. Its translation is CASSPSLGTEPYNEQFF.

The chain links TRBV29-1 to TRBJ2-1; D may correspond to TRBD1 or TRBD2 (5 bases each). The V gene's germline CDR1 is SQVTM and CDR2 ANQGSEA. The V gene lost 4 bases and the J gene lost 5 bases, with 12 bases spanning the gap. The CDR3 covers 13 residues. CDR3 loop: CSVAGRGHNEQFF. The CDR3 DNA sequence: TGCAGCGTTGCGGGACGTGGACACAATGAGCAGTTCTTC.

Worth noting for this clone: The same CDR3 can be traced to other DNA sequences in this sample. The rearrangement joins TRBV10-3 to TRBJ2-7, with D possibly matching TRBD2 (5 bases). Germline CDR1 and CDR2: ENHRY and SYGVKD. V was trimmed by 3 bases and J by 3 bases, leaving 6 bases between them. The CDR3 has 12 amino acids. CDR3 sequence (DNA): TGTGCCATCAGTGACGGAGGCTACGAGCAGTACTTC. Amino acid sequence: CAISDGGYEQYF.

The gene calls are TRBV7-9 and TRBJ2-7, with 12 bases that match TRBD1. Germline V gene lookup returns CDR1 SEHNR and CDR2 FQNEAQ (reference sequence). The CDR3 spans 16 residues. With V trimmed by 3 bases and J by 4 bases, 7 bases remained unmatched. The CDR3 is CASSFTRDRGRYEQYF. The CDR3 DNA follows: TGTGCCAGCAGCTTTACACGGGACAGGGGGCGATACGAGCAGTACTTC.

Concerning this clone itself: This sample includes further DNA sequences coding for the same CDR3. V and J are TRBV7-9 and TRBJ1-1, with a possible D match to TRBD1 (5 bases). The V gene's germline CDR1 is SEHNR and CDR2 FQNEAQ (reference sequence). Trimming shortened V by 1 base and J by 1 base, and 7 bases separated the two germline ends. The CDR3 is 14 residues long. As DNA, the CDR3 is TGTGCCAGCAGCTTAGTTCAGGGGAACACTGAAGCTTTCTTT. It translates to CASSLVQGNTEAFF.

For this clone: Other DNA sequences in this specimen translate into the identical CDR3. The J gene is TRBJ1-5, the V gene TRBV18; weak D call: TRBD1 (5 bases). V lost 2 bases to trimming and J lost 2 bases, with 7 bases between them. The CDR3 has 14 residues. The germline V gene has CDR1 KGHSH and CDR2 LQKENI. The CDR3 coding sequence is TGTGCCAGCTCACCAACCAGGGGCAATCAGCCCCAGCATTTT. It is translated as CASSPTRGNQPQHF.

The chain couples TRBV7-9 to TRBJ2-1; 10 bases are shared with TRBD1. Looked up from germline, CDR1 is SEHNR and CDR2 is FQNEAQ (reference sequence). V lost 5 bases and J lost 8; bases outside the gene matches: 6. This CDR3 region has 14 residues. CDR3 residues: CASSPWTGGYEQFF. Here the CDR3 DNA reads TGTGCCAGCAGCCCGTGGACAGGGGGTTATGAGCAGTTCTTC.

The DNA of the CDR3 is TGTGCCAGCAGCCTAGGACGGACTAGGGGCACAGAACCCACAGATACGCAGTATTTT. Protein product: CASSLGRTRGTEPTDTQYF. The V gene is TRBV9, the J gene TRBJ2-3, with 7 bases fitting TRBD2. CDR1 and CDR2 (germline): SGDLS, YYNGEE. Trimming cost V 4 bases and J 2 bases; bases outside gene matches: 19. The CDR3 totals 19 residues.

Notes on this clone: The sample carries other DNA sequences with the same CDR3. The chain has TRBV27 and TRBJ2-1; TRBD2 matches 14 bases. Losses at the gene ends were 5 bases for V and 7 bases for J; bases not matched to a gene: 4. The CDR3 is made up of 15 amino acids. Germline values: CDR1 MNHEY, CDR2 SMNVEV (reference sequence). CDR3 sequence: CASSPGTSGRNEQFF. CDR3 DNA: TGTGCCAGCAGTCCAGGGACTAGCGGGAGAAATGAGCAGTTCTTC.

The chain links TRBV27 to TRBJ1-5, with 8 bases aligning to TRBD1. Losses at the gene ends were 6 bases for V and 1 base for J; bases not matched to a gene: 8. Per the germline V gene, CDR1 is MNHEY and CDR2 is SMNVEV (reference sequence). The CDR3 is 16 amino acids. CDR3 DNA: TGTGCCAGCAGATCTTCAGGGGGCGGAAGCAATCAGCCCCAGCATTTT. This codes for CASRSSGGGSNQPQHF.

This chain connects TRBV27 to TRBJ2-6; D is unclear. This CDR3 contains 16 residues. The V end was cut by 3 bases, the J end by 0 bases, with 9 bases between. The V gene's germline CDR1 is MNHEY and CDR2 SMNVEV (reference sequence). The CDR3 spells CASSFRDLSGANVLTF. The CDR3 coding sequence is TGTGCCAGCAGTTTTAGGGATCTCTCTGGGGCCAACGTCCTGACTTTC.